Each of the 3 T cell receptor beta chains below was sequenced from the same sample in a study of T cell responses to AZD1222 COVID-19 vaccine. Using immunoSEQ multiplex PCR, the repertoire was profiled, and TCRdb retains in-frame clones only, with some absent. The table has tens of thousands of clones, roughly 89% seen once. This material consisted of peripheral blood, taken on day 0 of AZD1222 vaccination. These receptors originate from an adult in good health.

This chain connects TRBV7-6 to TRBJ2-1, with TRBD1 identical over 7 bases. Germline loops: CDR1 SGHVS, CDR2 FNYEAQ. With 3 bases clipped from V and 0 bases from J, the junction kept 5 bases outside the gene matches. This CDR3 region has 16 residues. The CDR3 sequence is CASSFRAGGSYNEQFF. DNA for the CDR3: TGTGCCAGCAGCTTTAGGGCAGGGGGCTCCTACAATGAGCAGTTCTTC. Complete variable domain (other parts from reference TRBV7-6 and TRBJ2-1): GAGVSQSPRYKVTKRGQDVALRCDPISGHVSLYWYRQALGQGPEFLTYFNYEAQQDKSGLPNDRFSAERPEGSISTLTIQRTEQRDSAMYRCASSFRAGGSYNEQFFGPGTRLTVL.

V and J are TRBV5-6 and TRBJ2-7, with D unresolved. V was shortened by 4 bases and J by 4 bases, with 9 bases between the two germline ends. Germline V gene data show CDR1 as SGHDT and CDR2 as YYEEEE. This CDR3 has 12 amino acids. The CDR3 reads CASSNEPYEQYF. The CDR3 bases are TGTGCCAGCAGCAACGAACCGTACGAGCAGTACTTC.

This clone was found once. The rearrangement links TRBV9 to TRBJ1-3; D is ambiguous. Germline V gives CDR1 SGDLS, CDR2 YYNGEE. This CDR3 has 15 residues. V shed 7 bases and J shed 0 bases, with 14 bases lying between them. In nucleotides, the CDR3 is TGTGCCAGCGCTAGGACCATCTTCTCTGGAAACACCATATATTTT. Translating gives CASARTIFSGNTIYF.